The source of this T cell receptor (beta chain) is a study of T cell responses to AZD1222 COVID-19 vaccine. Across the study: Doses given second, at about 4 or about 12 weeks, were pooled. Study outcomes and limitations: Reports indicate that nearly half of spike-specific TCRs are directed at unmutated variant regions. The study found vaccine-associated CD4 TCRs spanning spike, dominant at 160-218 and 743-854. Breadth and depth of Spike-specific TCRs rose after two AZD1222 doses.

V lost 0 bases and J lost 0, with 8 bases in between. Germline V gives CDR1 KGHSY, CDR2 FQNENV. This CDR3 has 15 amino acids. This table comes from immunoSEQ multiplex PCR, and its TCRdb copy is limited to in-frame clones, with some not included. In the table there are about 120,000 clones, approximately 88% of which are singletons. Comments on this clone: Antigen: not known.

This clonotype was obtained from an adult in good health. The gene calls are TRBV16 and TRBJ1-1, with no clear D. The sequenced sample was peripheral blood, obtained on day 0 of AZD1222 vaccination. CDR3 sequence: CASSQSKIMNTEAFF. The CDR3 nucleotides read TGTGCCAGCAGCCAATCGAAGATAATGAACACTGAAGCTTTCTTT. Full variable domain (missing parts from reference TRBV16 and TRBJ1-1): GEEVAQTPKHLVRGEGQKAKLYCAPIKGHSYVFWYQQVLKNEFKFLISFQNENVFDETGMPKERFSAKCLPNSPCSLEIQATKLEDSAVYFCASSQSKIMNTEAFFGQGTRLTVV.